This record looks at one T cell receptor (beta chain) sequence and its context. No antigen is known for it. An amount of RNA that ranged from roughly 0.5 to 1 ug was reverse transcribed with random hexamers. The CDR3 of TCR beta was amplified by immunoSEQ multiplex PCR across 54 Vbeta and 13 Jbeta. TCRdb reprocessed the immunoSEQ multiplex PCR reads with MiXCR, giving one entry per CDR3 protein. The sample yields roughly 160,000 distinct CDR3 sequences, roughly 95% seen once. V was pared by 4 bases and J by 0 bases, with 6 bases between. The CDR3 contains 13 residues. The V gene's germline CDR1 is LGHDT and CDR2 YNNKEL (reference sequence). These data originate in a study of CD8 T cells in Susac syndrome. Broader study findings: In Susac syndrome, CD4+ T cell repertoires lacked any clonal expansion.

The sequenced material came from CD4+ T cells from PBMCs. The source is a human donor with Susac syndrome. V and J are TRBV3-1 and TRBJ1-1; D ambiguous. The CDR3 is CASSPRLNTEAFF. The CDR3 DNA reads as TGTGCCAGCAGCCCTCGCCTGAACACTGAAGCTTTCTTT. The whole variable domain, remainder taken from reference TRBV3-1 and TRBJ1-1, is DTAVSQTPKYLVTQMGNDKSIKCEQNLGHDTMYWYKQDSKKFLKIMFSYNNKELIINETVPNRFSPKSPDKAHLNLHINSLELGDSAVYFCASSPRLNTEAFFGQGTRLTVV.